This T cell receptor (beta chain) was recorded in a study of T cell responses to AZD1222 COVID-19 vaccine. Profiled with immunoSEQ multiplex PCR; TCRdb holds only in-frame clones, not every one. Among about 93,000 clones listed, over 85% were seen once. Sample: peripheral blood, taken on day 0 of MenACWY control vaccination. The clonotype comes from an adult in good health.

The CDR3 loop reads CASSLWGTEAFF. The CDR3 DNA reads TGTGCCAGCAGCCTATGGGGGACTGAAGCTTTCTTT. The J gene is TRBJ1-1, the V gene TRBV3-1 (or the pseudogene TRBV3-2), with D tentatively TRBD1 (5 bases). This CDR3 is built from 12 residues. From germline, CDR1 is LGHDT and CDR2 YNNKEL (reference sequence). Trimming removed 4 bases from V and 5 bases from J, with 8 bases in between.